This entry lists 21 T cell receptor beta chains sequenced from one sample in a study of Graves' ophthalmopathy and Graves' hyperthyroidism. TCR beta CDR3 regions were amplified from RNA transcripts. Second-round multiplex PCR came after a first-round RT-PCR that employed HTBI primers. One entry per CDR3 protein results from TCRdb running MiXCR on the multiplex PCR reads. The sample shows 1 million to 1.3 million distinct CDR3 sequences, 35% to 45% of them seen only once. Sequenced input: peripheral blood or thyroid tissue (not recorded which). The receptors derive from an adult man with Graves' hyperthyroidism.

This clonotype was recorded a few times. This chain links TRBV5-1 with TRBJ2-2, with D possibly matching TRBD1 (5 bases). Germline CDR1 SGHRS, CDR2 YFSETQ. Trimming shortened V by 0 bases and J by 5 bases, and 8 bases separated the two germline ends. The CDR3 loop spans 14 amino acids. CDR3 DNA: TGCGCCAGCAGCTTGGGTAGACAGACCGGGGAGCTGTTTTTT. Its translation is CASSLGRQTGELFF.

The sample holds a few counts of this clonotype. This chain links TRBV6-5 with TRBJ1-2; a weak D match, TRBD1 (5 bases). Trimming removed 0 bases from V and 8 bases from J, with 10 bases in between. Per germline, CDR1 MNHEY and CDR2 SVGAGI. The CDR3 spans 13 residues. The CDR3 DNA reads TGTGCCAGCAGTTACTCGTTCGGGGACGGCTACACCTTC. Residues: CASSYSFGDGYTF.

This clonotype was counted once. The chain has TRBV10-2 and TRBJ1-1, with D uncertain. Per germline, CDR1 WSHSY and CDR2 SAAADI. Trimming removed 2 bases from V and 4 bases from J, with 11 bases in between. The CDR3 runs to 14 residues. In DNA form, the CDR3 reads TGCGCCAGCAGTGAGGACGGGATTATCACTGAAGCTTTCTTT. Translating it yields CASSEDGIITEAFF.

CDR3 sequence (DNA): TGCAGTGCGGACAGGGGCTCTTCCCTCCACTTT. Protein product: CSADRGSSLHF. V is TRBV20-1 and J is TRBJ1-6; 9 bases align to TRBD1. Losses at the gene ends were 6 bases for V and 14 bases for J; bases not matched to a gene: 5. The CDR3 sequence is 11 residues long. Germline CDR1 reads DFQATT; CDR2 reads SNEGSKA (reference sequence).

Only a few counts were recorded for this clonotype. The chain is built from TRBV9 and TRBJ1-1; D uncertain. The germline V gene has CDR1 SGDLS and CDR2 YYNGEE. V lost 1 base and J 8 bases, leaving 12 bases between the germline ends. The CDR3 has 13 residues. The CDR3 DNA is TGTGCCAGCAGCGTATCTGAACGGAAAGAAGCTTTCTTT. Protein product: CASSVSERKEAFF.

The J gene is TRBJ2-7, the V gene TRBV20-1; TRBD1 is a possible D gene (5 bases). The CDR3 extends over 13 amino acids. The V and J ends lost 3 bases and 11 bases respectively, with 20 bases between them. Germline CDR1 and CDR2: DFQATT and SNEGSKA (reference sequence). The CDR3 coding sequence is TGCAGTGCTAGCGTCTCACTGGGGCCCATGGAGTACTTC. It encodes CSASVSLGPMEYF.

Only one count was recorded for this clonotype. Possible read error: a much larger clone is one base away. The V and J genes are TRBV7-2 and TRBJ2-7; D ambiguous. CDR3 length: 12 amino acids. V was trimmed by 2 bases and J by 6 bases, leaving 8 bases between them. Per the germline V gene, CDR1 is SGHTA and CDR2 is FQGNSA. DNA of the CDR3: TGTGCCAGCAGCTTAAACACGAGCGAGCAGTACTTC. This sequence encodes CASSLNTSEQYF.

CDR3 sequence: CASAWGGGQPQHF. In DNA, the CDR3 is TGTGCCAGCGCTTGGGGGGGTGGTCAGCCCCAGCATTTT. The chain uses TRBV28 and TRBJ1-5, with D perhaps matching TRBD1 (5 bases). This CDR3 region has 13 residues. Deletions cut 8 bases from V and 6 bases from J, with 14 bases between. Germline CDR1 is MDHEN and CDR2 is SYDVKM.

V gene TRBV3-1 combines with J gene TRBJ1-2; D possibly corresponds to TRBD1 (6 bases). Trimming removed 3 bases at V and 6 bases at J, with 14 bases between. CDR1 and CDR2 (germline): LGHDT, YNNKEL (reference sequence). This CDR3 has 14 residues. The CDR3 DNA reads as TGTGCCAGCAGCCACCAAGAGTGGACAGATGGCTACACCTTC. The encoded protein is CASSHQEWTDGYTF.

This clonotype was detected ten times or more. The J gene is TRBJ1-1, the V gene TRBV12-3 or TRBV12-4; 10 bases fit TRBD1. V was clipped by 7 bases and J by 3 bases; unmatched bases: 5. The CDR3 spans 14 residues. The CDR3 reads CASTEDRGDTEAFF. CDR3 nucleotide sequence: TGTGCCAGCACCGAGGACAGGGGGGACACTGAAGCTTTCTTT.

This rearrangement joins TRBV6-1 to TRBJ1-5, with D uncertain. CDR1 and CDR2 from the germline V gene are MNHNS and SASEGT. V lost 0 bases and J 5 bases, leaving 14 bases between the germline ends. CDR3 length equals 16 residues. As DNA, the CDR3 is TGTGCCAGCAGTGAAGCCAGGCTTAGCTCGTATCAGCCCCAGCATTTT. Residues: CASSEARLSSYQPQHF.

The J gene is TRBJ1-4, the V gene TRBV10-3, with D perhaps TRBD1 (6 bases). V dropped 3 bases and J dropped 7 bases, with 15 bases sitting between them. The CDR3 contains 15 residues. Germline CDR1 and CDR2: ENHRY and SYGVKD. DNA of the CDR3: TGTGCCATCAGTGACAGGGGAGGCGAGAGTGAAAAACTGTTTTTT. Translating gives CAISDRGGESEKLFF.

About this clonotype: Since a much larger clone is just one base distant, this may be a read error. The genes are TRBV7-2 and TRBJ1-1, with unresolved D. Germline V CDR1 and CDR2: SGHTA, FQGNSA. V lost 5 bases, J lost 8 bases, and 15 bases lay in between. The CDR3 extends over 13 amino acids. The DNA of the CDR3 is TGTGCCAGCAGCCCTACAGCGGCGGAGGAAGCTTTCTTT. It codes for CASSPTAAEEAFF.

Only a few counts were recorded for this clonotype. This chain joins TRBV4-1 and TRBJ1-1, with 7 bases matching TRBD1. Germline-derived CDR1 and CDR2 are MGHRA and YSYEKL. This CDR3 contains 17 residues. V gave up 0 bases and J gave up 4 bases; unmatched junction bases: 11. CDR3 bases: TGCGCCAGCAGCCAAGATGGGTGGCAGGGGGGATTCACTGAAGCTTTCTTT. Amino acids: CASSQDGWQGGFTEAFF.

This clonotype was seen at least ten times. This chain links TRBV4-3 with TRBJ1-1; D is perhaps TRBD1 (5 bases). The CDR3 is 12 amino acids. The germline V gene has CDR1 LGHNA and CDR2 YSLEER. Trimming shortened V by 3 bases and J by 5 bases, and 7 bases separated the two germline ends. CDR3 nucleotides: TGCGCCAGCAGCCACGCAGGGACTGAAGCTTTCTTT. It codes for CASSHAGTEAFF.

The chain is built from TRBV3-1 and TRBJ2-5; 9 nucleotides line up with TRBD2. Germline V gene data show CDR1 as LGHDT and CDR2 as YNNKEL (reference sequence). The CDR3 totals 17 residues. Trimming cost V 1 base and J 0 bases; bases outside gene matches: 6. CDR3 region: CASSQVGSGSYQETQYF. CDR3 DNA sequence: TGTGCCAGCAGCCAAGTCGGTAGCGGGAGCTACCAAGAGACCCAGTACTTC.

This clonotype showed up just a few times. V and J are TRBV4-2 and TRBJ2-7, with 12 positions matching TRBD2. Germline CDR1 and CDR2: LGHNA and YNFKEQ. The CDR3 loop spans 17 amino acids. V was clipped by 2 bases and J by 5 bases; unmatched bases: 10. This chain's CDR3 is CASSQSPGLAGPNEQYF. As DNA, the CDR3 is TGTGCCAGCAGCCAATCTCCGGGACTAGCGGGTCCCAACGAGCAGTACTTC.

The rearrangement links TRBV19 to TRBJ2-2, with D tentatively TRBD1 (5 bases). Per germline, CDR1 LNHDA and CDR2 SQIVND (reference sequence). Between the trimmed V and J ends, which lost 1 base and 0 bases, there was a span of 9 bases. This CDR3 is built from 16 residues. The CDR3 is CASSIVAGTNTGELFF. CDR3 sequence (DNA): TGTGCCAGTAGTATAGTGGCAGGGACGAACACCGGGGAGCTGTTTTTT.

This clonotype appeared a single time. V usage is TRBV9 and J usage is TRBJ1-1, with TRBD1 matching 11 bases. J was trimmed by 1 base and V by 5 bases; bases with no gene match: 10. The CDR3 has 17 residues. Germline V gives CDR1 SGDLS, CDR2 YYNGEE. Here the CDR3 reads CASRQTGTGGRNTEAFF. The CDR3, as DNA: TGTGCCAGCAGACAAACCGGGACAGGGGGTAGGAACACTGAAGCTTTCTTT.

V usage is TRBV2 and J usage is TRBJ2-7; a possible D gene is TRBD1 (5 bases). Germline V gene lookup returns CDR1 SNHLY and CDR2 FYNNEI. This CDR3 region has 16 residues. Trimming pared 6 bases from V and 1 base from J, leaving 19 bases between. The CDR3 region is CASSLIRVQNSYEQYF. CDR3 sequence (DNA): TGTGCCAGCAGCTTAATCAGGGTCCAAAATTCCTACGAGCAGTACTTC.

The gene calls are TRBV24-1 and TRBJ2-7; the D gene is possibly TRBD2 (6 bases). The CDR3 length is 17 residues. CDR1 is KGHDR and CDR2 is SFDVKD in the germline V gene. Trimming took off 4 bases at V and 0 bases at J, with 18 bases between the two ends. The CDR3 DNA reads TGTGCCACCAGTGAATGGGGTAGCGGTCGGAGCTCCTACGAGCAGTACTTC. Its translation: CATSEWGSGRSSYEQYF.